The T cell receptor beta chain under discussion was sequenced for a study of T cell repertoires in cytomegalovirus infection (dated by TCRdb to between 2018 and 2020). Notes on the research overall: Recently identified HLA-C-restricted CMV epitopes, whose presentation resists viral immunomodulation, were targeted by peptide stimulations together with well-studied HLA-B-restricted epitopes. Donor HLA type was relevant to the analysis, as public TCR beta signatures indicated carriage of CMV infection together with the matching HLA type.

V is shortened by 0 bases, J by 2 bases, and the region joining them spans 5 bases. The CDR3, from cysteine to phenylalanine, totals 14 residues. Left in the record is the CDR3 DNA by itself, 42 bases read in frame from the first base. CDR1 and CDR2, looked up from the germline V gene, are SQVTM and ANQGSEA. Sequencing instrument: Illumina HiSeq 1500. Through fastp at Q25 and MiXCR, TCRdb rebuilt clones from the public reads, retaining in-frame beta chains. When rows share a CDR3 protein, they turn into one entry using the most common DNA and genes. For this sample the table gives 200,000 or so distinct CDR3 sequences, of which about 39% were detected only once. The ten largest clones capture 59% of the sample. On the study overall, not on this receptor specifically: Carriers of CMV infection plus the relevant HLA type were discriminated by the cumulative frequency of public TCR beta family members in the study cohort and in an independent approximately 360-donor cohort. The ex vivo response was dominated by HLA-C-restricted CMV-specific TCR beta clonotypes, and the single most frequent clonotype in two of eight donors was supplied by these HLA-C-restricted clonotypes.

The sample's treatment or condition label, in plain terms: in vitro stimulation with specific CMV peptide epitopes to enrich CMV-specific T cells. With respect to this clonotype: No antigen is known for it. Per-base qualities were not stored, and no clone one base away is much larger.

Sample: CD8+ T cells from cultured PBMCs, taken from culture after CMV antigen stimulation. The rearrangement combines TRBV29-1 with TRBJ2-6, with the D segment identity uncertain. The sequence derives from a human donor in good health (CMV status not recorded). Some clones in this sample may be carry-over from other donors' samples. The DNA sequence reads TGCAGCGTTGAAGACAGCACTGGGGCCAACGTCCTGACTTTC. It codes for CSVEDSTGANVLTF.